The next 18 T cell receptor beta chains were all read from a single sample in a study of OX40 agonist ivuxolimab in advanced cancers. Clones were read by immunoSEQ multiplex PCR, and TCRdb kept only the in-frame ones, dropping some. The data contain tens of thousands of clones, about 86% of them seen just once; the ten biggest clones take up approximately 0.76%. The starting material was CD4+ or CD8+ T cells sorted from blood, obtained in a trial of the OX40 agonist ivuxolimab. These receptors came from an adult with an advanced solid tumor such as melanoma, head and neck, liver or kidney cancer.

The rearrangement links TRBV5-1 to TRBJ1-4; a possible D gene is TRBD1 (5 bases). Trimming pared 3 bases from V and 5 bases from J, leaving 11 bases between. CDR1 and CDR2 (germline): SGHRS, YFSETQ. This CDR3 is 14 amino acids long. The CDR3 spells CASSSGGQNEKLFF. The CDR3 bases are TGCGCCAGCAGCTCTGGGGGTCAGAATGAAAAACTGTTTTTT.

The rearrangement uses TRBV5-6 and TRBJ2-1; maybe TRBD2 (5 bases). The germline gives CDR1 SGHDT, CDR2 YYEEEE. This CDR3 has 13 residues. V lost 4 bases and J 6 bases, leaving 11 bases between the germline ends. The CDR3 is CASSLDWVNEQFF. Here the CDR3 DNA reads TGTGCCAGCAGCCTGGACTGGGTCAATGAGCAGTTCTTC.

This sequence joins TRBV7-6 and TRBJ1-4; maybe TRBD1 (5 bases). Looked up from germline, CDR1 is SGHVS and CDR2 is FNYEAQ. The CDR3 has 15 residues. V dropped 1 base and J dropped 7 bases, with 13 bases sitting between them. The CDR3, as DNA: TGTGCCAGCAGCTTAGTTCCGGGGCCAGTTGAAAAACTGTTTTTT. It specifies CASSLVPGPVEKLFF.

This sequence joins TRBV15 and TRBJ2-5, with D perhaps matching TRBD1 or TRBD2 (6 bases each). V gave up 0 bases and J gave up 5 bases, with 16 bases separating them. Germline V gene sequence: CDR1 LNHNV, CDR2 YYDKDF (reference sequence). The CDR3 is made up of 16 amino acids. CDR3: CATSRDSTGRTETQYF. The DNA for the CDR3 is TGTGCCACCAGCAGAGATAGTACAGGGAGGACGGAGACCCAGTACTTC.

V usage is TRBV5-1 and J usage is TRBJ2-5; a weak D match, TRBD1 (6 bases). The CDR3 length is 17 residues. V was clipped by 4 bases and J by 2 bases, with 21 bases between them. CDR1 and CDR2 from the germline V gene are SGHRS and YFSETQ. The CDR3 nucleotides read TGCGCCAGCAGCACCTCCCTCGGTACCGGGACACAAGAGACCCAGTACTTC. Protein product: CASSTSLGTGTQETQYF.

The chain uses TRBV28 and TRBJ2-3; 8 bases map to TRBD2. The CDR3 sequence is 11 residues long. V was pared by 7 bases and J by 15 bases, with 9 bases of the junction left unmatched. Germline lookup yields CDR1 MDHEN and CDR2 SYDVKM. The CDR3 spells CASNAGTRFYF. DNA for the CDR3: TGTGCCAGCAACGCCGGGACTAGATTTTATTTT.

V and J are TRBV6-1 and TRBJ2-7; 7 nucleotides align to TRBD1. V shed 7 bases, J shed 6 bases, and the junction held 9 bases outside the gene matches. This CDR3 spans 13 amino acids. The germline gives CDR1 MNHNS, CDR2 SASEGT. The CDR3 coding sequence is TGTGCCAGCACCAAACTTCAGGGGGTCGAGCAGTACTTC. Its translation is CASTKLQGVEQYF.

A single count supports this clone. The chain employs TRBV7-3 and TRBJ2-1; D gene uncertain. V was trimmed by 5 bases and J by 2 bases, leaving 4 bases between them. Germline V CDR1 and CDR2: SGHTA, FQGTGA. The CDR3 has 12 residues. CDR3 sequence: CASSQTYNEQFF. For the CDR3, the DNA is TGTGCCAGCAGCCAGACCTACAATGAGCAGTTCTTC.

The chain links TRBV6-1 to TRBJ2-7; D gene ambiguous. The CDR3 is made up of 12 amino acids. Germline CDR1 and CDR2: MNHNS and SASEGT. V dropped 4 bases and J dropped 3 bases, with 7 bases sitting between them. CDR3 DNA sequence: TGTGCCAGCAGTGTCGTAGGCTACGAGCAGTACTTC. This translates into CASSVVGYEQYF.

The CDR3 DNA follows: TGTGCCAGCACCCAACGCATGAACAATGAGCAGTTCTTC. Amino acid sequence: CASTQRMNNEQFF. The V call is TRBV7-2, the J call TRBJ2-1; D remains unclear. CDR1 is SGHTA, CDR2 FQGNSA, per germline. V was shortened by 7 bases and J by 5 bases, with 12 bases between the two germline ends. This CDR3 comprises 13 residues.

V gene TRBV15 combines with J gene TRBJ2-7, with 9 bases lining up with TRBD1. Germline V lookup: CDR1 LNHNV, CDR2 YYDKDF (reference sequence). The CDR3 spans 13 residues. V was pared by 7 bases and J by 6 bases, with 7 bases of the junction left unmatched. CDR3: CATNIQGATEQYF. The CDR3 DNA follows: TGTGCCACCAACATACAGGGGGCCACCGAGCAGTACTTC.

This clone showed up just a few times. V is TRBV28 and J is TRBJ2-2, with 9 bases matching TRBD2. The CDR3 consists of 18 residues. Germline trimming cut 7 bases from V and 2 bases from J; bases unmatched to any gene: 14. Germline loops: CDR1 MDHEN, CDR2 SYDVKM. The CDR3 reads CASIPDGGRGANTGELFF. Here the CDR3 DNA reads TGTGCCAGCATCCCCGACGGCGGGAGGGGGGCTAACACCGGGGAGCTGTTTTTT.

The chain carries TRBV7-2 and TRBJ1-2; D gene uncertain. V lost 1 base and J lost 4, with 13 bases in between. Germline CDR1 SGHTA, CDR2 FQGNSA. This CDR3 comprises 15 residues. This chain's CDR3 is CASSLGPPGLYGYTF. CDR3 DNA: TGTGCCAGCAGCTTAGGTCCGCCAGGACTCTATGGCTACACCTTC.

This clone is a singleton in its sample. The chain employs TRBV6-1 and TRBJ1-4; no clear D gene. The CDR3 contains 13 residues. V lost 2 bases and J lost 7, with 8 bases in between. Germline values: CDR1 MNHNS, CDR2 SASEGT. Here the CDR3 DNA reads TGTGCCAGCAGTGAATTGTTTCCTGAAAAACTGTTTTTT. Protein product: CASSELFPEKLFF.

The rearrangement joins TRBV7-2 to TRBJ2-1, with 10 bases that match TRBD2. Germline CDR1 and CDR2: SGHTA and FQGNSA. V lost 7 bases and J lost 0; bases outside the gene matches: 9. The CDR3 totals 17 residues. CDR3 in DNA: TGTGCCAGCACTCTAGTAGCGGGAGGCCACTCCTACAATGAGCAGTTCTTC. Its protein product is CASTLVAGGHSYNEQFF.

This clone was recorded once. The chain recombines TRBV10-1 with TRBJ2-5, with D unclear. The germline CDR1 and CDR2 sequences are WNHNN and SYGVQD (reference sequence). The V end was cut by 2 bases, the J end by 5 bases, with 9 bases between. This CDR3 is built from 13 residues. The CDR3, as DNA: TGCGCCAGCAGTGAGCACGTAATGGAGACCCAGTACTTC. This encodes CASSEHVMETQYF.

J is TRBJ2-3 and V is TRBV7-2, with D perhaps matching TRBD1 or TRBD2 (5 bases each). Trimming cost V 5 bases and J 3 bases, with 15 bases left between them. Germline CDR1 reads SGHTA; CDR2 reads FQGNSA. This CDR3 is 15 amino acids long. In DNA, the CDR3 is TGTGCCAGCAGCAACACCTGGGGGAGAACAGATACGCAGTATTTT. It codes for CASSNTWGRTDTQYF.

This clone showed up just once. The J gene is TRBJ2-7, the V gene TRBV7-3; TRBD1 agrees at 7 bases. Germline CDR1 and CDR2: SGHTA and FQGTGA. V dropped 2 bases and J dropped 1; count of bases not matched to a gene: 5. This CDR3 is built from 15 residues. CDR3 DNA sequence: TGTGCCAGCAGCTTAGGCCTGGGACAGTCCTACGAGCAGTACTTC. This codes for CASSLGLGQSYEQYF.